The rows below give T cell receptor beta chains drawn from one sample of a study of read filtering for tumor transcriptome and immune sequencing. MiXCR, applied by TCRdb to the reads, yields one record per CDR3 protein. The profile covers roughly 130,000 distinct CDR3 sequences, with roughly 13% appearing a single time and about 10% taken by the ten largest. The sequencing sample was made of a population of CD138-negative cells sorted from bone marrow. These receptors all stem from a donor aged 40 or older with multiple myeloma. Both conserved end residues are part of each CDR3. A clone size is listed for some rows: how often the clone was seen (once, few, many), or a class if it is expanded.

V	J	size	CDR3
TRBV12-3/TRBV12-4	TRBJ2-1	many	CASSFQWQDEQFF
TRBV29-1	TRBJ2-3	many	CSAPNPTDTQYF
TRBV15	TRBJ1-4	few	CATSSHDRDPVEKLFF
TRBV20-1	TRBJ1-5	many	CSAKSNENQPQHF
TRBV5-1	TRBJ2-7	many	CASSLDSGLAGGVQYF
TRBV6-5	TRBJ1-5	many	CASRGPNQPQHF
TRBV14	TRBJ2-2	many	CASSQVAATGELFF
TRBV12-3/TRBV12-4	TRBJ2-2	many	CASSPTGQGIAGELFF
TRBV7-9	TRBJ1-2	many	CASSPSWTESNYGYTF
TRBV5-4	TRBJ2-1	many	CASSLVGAGGNEQFF
TRBV6-2/TRBV6-3	TRBJ2-2	many	CASSRQGANTGELFF
TRBV5-1	TRBJ2-7	many	CASSIQTSGPYYEQYF
TRBV7-9	TRBJ2-7	.	CASSQGDRDTHEQYF
TRBV19	TRBJ1-2	few	CASSTGARGDGYTF
TRBV6-2/TRBV6-3	TRBJ2-2	few	CASSFRTGNTGELFF
TRBV18	TRBJ1-1	many	CASSRGMNTEAFF
TRBV7-9	TRBJ2-1	many	CASSFTQYNEQFF
TRBV7-9	TRBJ1-6	many	CASTSQGAASPLHF
TRBV28	TRBJ2-1	many	CASSLAGAPYNEQFF
TRBV7-9	TRBJ1-2	many	CASSKDRGHNYGYTF
TRBV10-2	TRBJ2-3	many	CASSEGTSGPQYF
TRBV2	TRBJ2-1	.	CASNRGVWGEQFF
TRBV5-1	TRBJ2-5	few	CASSLDRVETQYF
TRBV2	TRBJ2-1	many	CASLTRDEQFF
TRBV5-1	TRBJ2-1	.	CASSLETSGGAFLSDEQFF
TRBV5-4	TRBJ1-1	.	CASSLDSTETEAFF
TRBV12-5	TRBJ1-5	.	CASGLVRGEARDSYPQHF
TRBV20-1	TRBJ2-3	many	CSAKDGGVGTDTQYF
TRBV7-2	TRBJ2-5	.	CANSLVVMETQYF
TRBV7-2	TRBJ2-1	many	CASSSGTRANNEQFF
TRBV7-2	TRBJ1-1	many	CASSLGSAGVNTEAFF
TRBV7-2	TRBJ2-3	few	CASSLGGGGRAADTQYF
TRBV11-3	TRBJ1-4	many	CASIQILVAVDEKLFF
TRBV20-1	TRBJ1-2	.	CRARDAYGYTF
TRBV20-1	TRBJ2-1	many	CSVGGEPSYNEQFF
TRBV2	TRBJ1-1	many	CASSDGFGNTEAFF
TRBV28	TRBJ2-4	many	CASSSPGQSLAKNIQYF
TRBV10-2	TRBJ1-2	many	CASSESGTRAYGYTF
TRBV5-6	TRBJ2-1	.	CASSWSTRGSYNEQFF
TRBV20-1	TRBJ2-3	many	CSATSTSGSTDTQYF
TRBV7-8	TRBJ1-5	many	CASSLVLSSSNQPQHF
TRBV20-1	TRBJ2-5	many	CSARVPPQGRETQYF
TRBV7-2	TRBJ2-3	few	CASSKLAEDTDTQYF
TRBV14	.	many	CASSQVSGSPLHF
TRBV3-1	TRBJ1-5	many	CASSQGGGSNQPQHF
TRBV5-6	TRBJ1-2	many	CASSNGGAGYGYTF
TRBV28	TRBJ2-7	many	CASSLGTLKGYSYEQYF
TRBV7-2	TRBJ1-1	many	CASSLGGRENTEAFF
TRBV20-1	TRBJ2-3	many	CSARAPVTTDTQYF
TRBV6-1	TRBJ2-1	many	CASSEDRGQHYNEQFF
TRBV20-1	TRBJ1-1	once	CSARSTANTEALF
TRBV12-3/TRBV12-4	TRBJ1-4	many	CASTSWGNPNEKLFF